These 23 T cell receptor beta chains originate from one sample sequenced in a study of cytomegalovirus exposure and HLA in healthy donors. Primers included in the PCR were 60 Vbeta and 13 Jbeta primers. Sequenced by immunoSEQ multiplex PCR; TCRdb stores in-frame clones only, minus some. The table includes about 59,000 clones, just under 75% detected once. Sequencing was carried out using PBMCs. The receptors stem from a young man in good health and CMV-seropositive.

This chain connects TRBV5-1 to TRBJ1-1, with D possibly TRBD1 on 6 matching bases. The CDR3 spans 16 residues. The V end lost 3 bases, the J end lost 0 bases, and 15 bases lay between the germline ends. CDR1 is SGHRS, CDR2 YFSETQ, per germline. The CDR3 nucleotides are TGCGCCAGCAGCTCCGCAGACACAGGGTTGAACACTGAAGCTTTCTTT. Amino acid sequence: CASSSADTGLNTEAFF.

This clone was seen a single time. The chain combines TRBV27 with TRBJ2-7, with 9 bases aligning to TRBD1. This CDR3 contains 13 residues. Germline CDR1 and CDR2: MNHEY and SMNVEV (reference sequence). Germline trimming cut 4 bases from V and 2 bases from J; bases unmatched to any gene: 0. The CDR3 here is CASSWTGAYEQYF. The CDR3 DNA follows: TGTGCCAGCAGTTGGACAGGGGCCTACGAGCAGTACTTC.

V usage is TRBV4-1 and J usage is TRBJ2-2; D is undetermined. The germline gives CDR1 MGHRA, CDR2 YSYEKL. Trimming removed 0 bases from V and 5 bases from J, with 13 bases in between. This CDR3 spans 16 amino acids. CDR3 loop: CASSQEKELRTGELFF. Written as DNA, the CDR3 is TGCGCCAGCAGCCAAGAGAAGGAGCTGAGGACCGGGGAGCTGTTTTTT.

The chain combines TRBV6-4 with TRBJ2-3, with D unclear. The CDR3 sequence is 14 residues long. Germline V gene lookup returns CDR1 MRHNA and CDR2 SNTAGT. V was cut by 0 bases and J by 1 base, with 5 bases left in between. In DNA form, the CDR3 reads TGTGCCAGCAGTGACTCGCAGGGCACAGATACGCAGTATTTT. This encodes CASSDSQGTDTQYF.

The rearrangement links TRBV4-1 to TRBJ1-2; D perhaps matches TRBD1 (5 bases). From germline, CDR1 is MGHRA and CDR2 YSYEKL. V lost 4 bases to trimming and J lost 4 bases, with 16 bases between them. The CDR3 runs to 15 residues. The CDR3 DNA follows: TGCGCCAGCAGCCCCTCAGGGCAGCCGATCTATGGCTACACCTTC. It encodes CASSPSGQPIYGYTF.

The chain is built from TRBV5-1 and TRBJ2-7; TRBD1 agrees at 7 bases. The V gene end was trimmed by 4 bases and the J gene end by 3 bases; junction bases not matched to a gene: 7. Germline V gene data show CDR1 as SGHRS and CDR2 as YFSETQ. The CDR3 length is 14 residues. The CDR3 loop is CASSRGPGGYEQYF. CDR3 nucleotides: TGCGCCAGCAGCCGGGGTCCAGGGGGCTACGAGCAGTACTTC.

The CDR3 here is CASRLSVMNTEAFF. The CDR3 region has the DNA TGTGCCAGCAGGCTCAGTGTTATGAACACTGAAGCTTTCTTT. The chain is built from TRBV5-6 and TRBJ1-1; unclear D gene. Trimming took 5 bases from V and 0 from J, leaving 11 bases between them. Germline V gene lookup returns CDR1 SGHDT and CDR2 YYEEEE. The CDR3 is made up of 14 amino acids.

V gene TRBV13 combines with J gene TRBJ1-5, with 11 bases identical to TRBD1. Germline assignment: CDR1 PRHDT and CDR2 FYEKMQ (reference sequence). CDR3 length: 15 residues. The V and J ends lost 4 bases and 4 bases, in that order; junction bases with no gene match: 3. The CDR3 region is CASSSGQGGNQPQHF. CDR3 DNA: TGTGCCAGCAGCTCGGGACAGGGGGGGAATCAGCCCCAGCATTTT.

CDR3 protein: CASSLDGGLGEEQFF. The CDR3 bases are TGTGCCAGCAGCTTAGATGGGGGGTTGGGAGAAGAGCAGTTCTTC. The chain uses TRBV11-3 and TRBJ2-1; tentatively, D is TRBD2 (6 bases). V shed 0 bases and J shed 10 bases, with 16 bases lying between them. CDR3 size: 15 residues. Germline V CDR1 and CDR2: SGHNT, YENEEA. Based on the CDR3 plus reference TRBV11-3 and TRBJ2-1, the full variable domain is EAGVVQSPRYKIIEKKQPVAFWCNPISGHNTLYWYLQNLGQGPELLIRYENEEAVDDSQLPKDRFSAERLKGVDSTLKIQPAELGDSAVYLCASSLDGGLGEEQFFGPGTRLTVL.

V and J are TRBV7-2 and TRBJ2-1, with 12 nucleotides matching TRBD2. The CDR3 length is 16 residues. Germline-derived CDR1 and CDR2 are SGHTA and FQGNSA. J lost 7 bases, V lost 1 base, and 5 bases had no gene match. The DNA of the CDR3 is TGTGCCAGCAGCTTAGGGCTAGCGGGGGGGCGGAATGAGCAGTTCTTC. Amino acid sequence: CASSLGLAGGRNEQFF.

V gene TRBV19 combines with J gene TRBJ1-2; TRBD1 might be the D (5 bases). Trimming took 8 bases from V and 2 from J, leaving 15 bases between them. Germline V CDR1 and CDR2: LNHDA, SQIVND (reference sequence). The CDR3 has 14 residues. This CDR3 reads CASRRDYNNYGYTF. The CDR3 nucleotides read TGTGCCAGTCGCCGGGACTATAACAACTATGGCTACACCTTC. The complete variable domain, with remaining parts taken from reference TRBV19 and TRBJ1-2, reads DGGITQSPKYLFRKEGQNVTLSCEQNLNHDAMYWYRQDPGQGLRLIYYSQIVNDFQKGDIAEGYSVSREKKESFPLTVTSAQKNPTAFYLCASRRDYNNYGYTFGSGTRLTVV.

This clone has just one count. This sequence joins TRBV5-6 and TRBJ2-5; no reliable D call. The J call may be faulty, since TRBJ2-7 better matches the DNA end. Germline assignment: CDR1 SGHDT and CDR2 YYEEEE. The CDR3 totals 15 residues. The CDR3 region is CASSSPTGFSYEQYF. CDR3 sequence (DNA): TGTGCCAGCAGTTCACCGACCGGGTTCTCCTACGAGCAGTACTTC.

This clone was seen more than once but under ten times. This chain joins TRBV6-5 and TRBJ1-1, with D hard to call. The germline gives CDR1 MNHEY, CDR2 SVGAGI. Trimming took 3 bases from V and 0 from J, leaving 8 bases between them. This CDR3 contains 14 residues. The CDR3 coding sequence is TGTGCCAGCAGTTATCGGGGTATGAACACTGAAGCTTTCTTT. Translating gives CASSYRGMNTEAFF.

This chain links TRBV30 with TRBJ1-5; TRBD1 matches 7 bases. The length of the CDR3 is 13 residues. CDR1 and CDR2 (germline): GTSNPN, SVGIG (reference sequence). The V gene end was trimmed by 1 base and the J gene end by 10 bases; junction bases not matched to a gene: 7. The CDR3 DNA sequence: TGTGCCTGGAGTGGCCGGACAGGAGACCCCCAGCATTTT. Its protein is CAWSGRTGDPQHF.

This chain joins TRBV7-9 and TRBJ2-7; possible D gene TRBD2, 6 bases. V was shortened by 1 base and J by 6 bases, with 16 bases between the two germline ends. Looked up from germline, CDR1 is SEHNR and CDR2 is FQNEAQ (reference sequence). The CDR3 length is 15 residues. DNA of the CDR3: TGTGCCAGCAGCTTAGGGGGAGGCAGGGCCGGCGAGCAGTACTTC. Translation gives CASSLGGGRAGEQYF. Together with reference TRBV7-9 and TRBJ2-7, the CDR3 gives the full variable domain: DTGVSQNPRHKITKRGQNVTFRCDPISEHNRLYWYRQTLGQGPEFLTYFQNEAQLEKSRLLSDRFSAERPKGSFSTLEIQRTEQGDSAMYLCASSLGGGRAGEQYFGPGTRLTVT.

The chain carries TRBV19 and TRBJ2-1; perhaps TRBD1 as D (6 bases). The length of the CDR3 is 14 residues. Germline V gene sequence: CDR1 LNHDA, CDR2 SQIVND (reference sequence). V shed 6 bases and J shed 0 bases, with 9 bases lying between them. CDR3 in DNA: TGTGCCAGTAGCAACAGGGCCTCCTACAATGAGCAGTTCTTC. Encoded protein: CASSNRASYNEQFF. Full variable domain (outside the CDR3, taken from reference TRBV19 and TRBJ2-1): DGGITQSPKYLFRKEGQNVTLSCEQNLNHDAMYWYRQDPGQGLRLIYYSQIVNDFQKGDIAEGYSVSREKKESFPLTVTSAQKNPTAFYLCASSNRASYNEQFFGPGTRLTVL.

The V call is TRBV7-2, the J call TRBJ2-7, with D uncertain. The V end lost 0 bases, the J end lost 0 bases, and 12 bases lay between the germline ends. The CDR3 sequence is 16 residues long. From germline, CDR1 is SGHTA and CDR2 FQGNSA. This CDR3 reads CASSLAFGRFSYEQYF. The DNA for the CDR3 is TGTGCCAGCAGCTTAGCTTTCGGCAGGTTCTCCTACGAGCAGTACTTC.

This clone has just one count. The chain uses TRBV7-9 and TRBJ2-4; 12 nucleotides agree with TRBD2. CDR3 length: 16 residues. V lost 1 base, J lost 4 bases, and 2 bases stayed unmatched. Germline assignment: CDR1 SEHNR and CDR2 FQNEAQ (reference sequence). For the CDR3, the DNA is TGTGCCAGCAGCTTAGAGCTAGCGGGGGGGAAAAACATTCAGTACTTC. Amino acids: CASSLELAGGKNIQYF.

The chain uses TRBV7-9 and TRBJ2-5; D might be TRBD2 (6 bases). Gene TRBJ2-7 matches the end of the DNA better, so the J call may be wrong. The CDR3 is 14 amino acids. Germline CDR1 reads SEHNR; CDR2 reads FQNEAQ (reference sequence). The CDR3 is CASSSPEGTYEQYF. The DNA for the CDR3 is TGTGCCAGCAGCTCCCCGGAGGGGACCTACGAGCAGTACTTC.

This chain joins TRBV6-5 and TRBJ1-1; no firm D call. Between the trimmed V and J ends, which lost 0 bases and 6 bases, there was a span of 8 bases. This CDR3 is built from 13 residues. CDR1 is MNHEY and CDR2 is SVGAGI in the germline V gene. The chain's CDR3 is CASSYSGGPEAFF. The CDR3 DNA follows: TGTGCCAGCAGTTACTCTGGAGGTCCTGAAGCTTTCTTT.

CDR3 region: CASSRDRASTGTEAFF. As DNA, the CDR3 is TGCGCCAGCAGCAGGGACAGGGCTTCGACGGGCACTGAAGCTTTCTTT. The gene calls are TRBV5-1 and TRBJ1-1, with 9 nucleotides matching TRBD1. The V segment lost 4 bases and the J segment 4 bases; nucleotides outside the gene matches: 11. The CDR3 sequence is 16 residues long. Germline values: CDR1 SGHRS, CDR2 YFSETQ. The whole variable domain, remainder taken from reference TRBV5-1 and TRBJ1-1, is KAGVTQTPRYLIKTRGQQVTLSCSPISGHRSVSWYQQTPGQGLQFLFEYFSETQRNKGNFPGRFSGRQFSNSRSEMNVSTLELGDSALYLCASSRDRASTGTEAFFGQGTRLTVV.

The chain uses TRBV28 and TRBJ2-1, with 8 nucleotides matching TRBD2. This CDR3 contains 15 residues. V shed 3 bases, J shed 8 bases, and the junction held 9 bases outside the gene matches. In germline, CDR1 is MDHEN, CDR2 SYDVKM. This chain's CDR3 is CASSFAGGGGDEQFF. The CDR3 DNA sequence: TGTGCCAGCAGTTTCGCGGGGGGTGGGGGCGATGAGCAGTTCTTC.

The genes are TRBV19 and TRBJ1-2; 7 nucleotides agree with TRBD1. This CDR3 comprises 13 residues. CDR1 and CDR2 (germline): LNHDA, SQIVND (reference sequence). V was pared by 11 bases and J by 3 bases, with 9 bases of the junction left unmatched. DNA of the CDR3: TGTGCCGCCAGACAGGGACGTGACTATGGCTACACCTTC. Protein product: CAARQGRDYGYTF.